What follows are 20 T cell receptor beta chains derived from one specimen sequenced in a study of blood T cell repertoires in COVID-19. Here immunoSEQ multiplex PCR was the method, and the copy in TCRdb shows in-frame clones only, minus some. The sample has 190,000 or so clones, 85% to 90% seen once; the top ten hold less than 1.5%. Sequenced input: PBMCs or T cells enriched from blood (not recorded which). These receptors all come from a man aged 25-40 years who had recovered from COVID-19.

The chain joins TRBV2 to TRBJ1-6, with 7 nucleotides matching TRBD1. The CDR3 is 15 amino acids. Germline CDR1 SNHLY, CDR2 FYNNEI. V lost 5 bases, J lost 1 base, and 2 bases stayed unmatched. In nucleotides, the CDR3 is TGTGCCAGCAGTCCAGGGGGGTCCTATAATTCACCCCTCCACTTT. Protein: CASSPGGSYNSPLHF.

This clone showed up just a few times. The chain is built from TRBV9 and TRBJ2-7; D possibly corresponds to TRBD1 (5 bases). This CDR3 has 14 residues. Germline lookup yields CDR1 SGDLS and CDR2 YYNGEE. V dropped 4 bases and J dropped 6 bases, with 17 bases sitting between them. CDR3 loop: CASSPQNRLGEQYF. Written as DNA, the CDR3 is TGTGCCAGCAGCCCCCAGAACAGGTTAGGCGAGCAGTACTTC. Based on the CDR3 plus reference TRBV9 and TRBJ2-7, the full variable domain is DSGVTQTPKHLITATGQRVTLRCSPRSGDLSVYWYQQSLDQGLQFLIQYYNGEERAKGNILERFSAQQFPDLHSELNLSSLELGDSALYFCASSPQNRLGEQYFGPGTRLTVT.

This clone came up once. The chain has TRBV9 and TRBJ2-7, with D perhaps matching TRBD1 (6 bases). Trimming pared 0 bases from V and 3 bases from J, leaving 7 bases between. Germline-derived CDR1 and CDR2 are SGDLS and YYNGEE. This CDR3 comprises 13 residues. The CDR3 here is CASSVEDSYEQYF. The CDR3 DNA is TGTGCCAGCAGCGTAGAGGACAGCTACGAGCAGTACTTC. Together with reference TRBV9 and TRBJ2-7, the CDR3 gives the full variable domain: DSGVTQTPKHLITATGQRVTLRCSPRSGDLSVYWYQQSLDQGLQFLIQYYNGEERAKGNILERFSAQQFPDLHSELNLSSLELGDSALYFCASSVEDSYEQYFGPGTRLTVT.

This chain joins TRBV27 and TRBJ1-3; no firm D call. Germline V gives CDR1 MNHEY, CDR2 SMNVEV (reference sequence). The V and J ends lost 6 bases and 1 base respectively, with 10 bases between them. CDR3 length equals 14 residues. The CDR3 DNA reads TGTGCCAGCAGCCCATCGGTATCTGGAAACACCATATATTTT. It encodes CASSPSVSGNTIYF.

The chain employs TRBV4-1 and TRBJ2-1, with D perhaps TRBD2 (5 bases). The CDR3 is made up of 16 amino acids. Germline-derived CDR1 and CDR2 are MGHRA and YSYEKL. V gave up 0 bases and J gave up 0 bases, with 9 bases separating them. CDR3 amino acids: CASSQDWAGSYNEQFF. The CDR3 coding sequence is TGCGCCAGCAGCCAAGATTGGGCGGGCTCCTACAATGAGCAGTTCTTC.

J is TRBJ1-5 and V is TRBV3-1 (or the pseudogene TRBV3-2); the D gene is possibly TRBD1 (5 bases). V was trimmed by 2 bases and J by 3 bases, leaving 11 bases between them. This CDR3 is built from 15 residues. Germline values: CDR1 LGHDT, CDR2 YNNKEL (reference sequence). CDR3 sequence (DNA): TGTGCCAGCAGCCAATTCTGGGGCGACAATCAGCCCCAGCATTTT. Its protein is CASSQFWGDNQPQHF.

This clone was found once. CDR3 sequence: CASGTNHQPQHF. The CDR3 coding sequence is TGTGCCAGTGGGACAAATCATCAGCCCCAGCATTTT. The chain uses TRBV19 and TRBJ1-5; tentative D call: TRBD1 (6 bases). The CDR3 covers 12 residues. V lost 8 bases, J lost 5 bases, and 10 bases lay in between. The germline V gene has CDR1 LNHDA and CDR2 SQIVND (reference sequence).

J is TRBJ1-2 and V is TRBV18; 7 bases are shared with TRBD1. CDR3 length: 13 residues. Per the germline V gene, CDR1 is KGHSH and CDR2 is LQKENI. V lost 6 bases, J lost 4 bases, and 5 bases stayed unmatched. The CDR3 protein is CASSRQGLYGYTF. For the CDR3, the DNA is TGTGCCAGCTCTCGACAGGGACTCTATGGCTACACCTTC.

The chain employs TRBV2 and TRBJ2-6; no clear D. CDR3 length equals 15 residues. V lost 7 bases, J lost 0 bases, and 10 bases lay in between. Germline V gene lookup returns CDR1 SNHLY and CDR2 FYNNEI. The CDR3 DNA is TGTGCCAGCAACTATATCCCCTCTGGGGCCAACGTCCTGACTTTC. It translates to CASNYIPSGANVLTF.

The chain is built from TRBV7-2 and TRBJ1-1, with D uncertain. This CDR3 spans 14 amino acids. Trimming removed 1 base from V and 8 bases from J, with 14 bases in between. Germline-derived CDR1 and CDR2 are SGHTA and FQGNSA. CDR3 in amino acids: CASSLEGGGREAFF. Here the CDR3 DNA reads TGTGCCAGCAGCTTAGAGGGTGGCGGGAGAGAAGCTTTCTTT.

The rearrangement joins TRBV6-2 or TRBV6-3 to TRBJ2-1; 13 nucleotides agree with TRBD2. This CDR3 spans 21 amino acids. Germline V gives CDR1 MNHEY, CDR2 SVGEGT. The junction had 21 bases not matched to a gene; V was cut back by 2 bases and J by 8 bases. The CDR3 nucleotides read TGTGCCAGCAGTTACCCATCGGGACAGTATTGGACTAGCGGGAGCATCGATGAGCAGTTCTTC. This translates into CASSYPSGQYWTSGSIDEQFF.

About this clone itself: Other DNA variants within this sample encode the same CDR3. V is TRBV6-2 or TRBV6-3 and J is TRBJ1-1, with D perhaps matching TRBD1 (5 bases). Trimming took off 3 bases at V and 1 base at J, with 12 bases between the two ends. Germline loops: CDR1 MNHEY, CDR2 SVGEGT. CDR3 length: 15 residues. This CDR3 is CASSYSRGGNTEAFF. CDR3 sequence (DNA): TGTGCCAGCAGTTATTCGAGGGGAGGGAACACTGAAGCTTTCTTT.

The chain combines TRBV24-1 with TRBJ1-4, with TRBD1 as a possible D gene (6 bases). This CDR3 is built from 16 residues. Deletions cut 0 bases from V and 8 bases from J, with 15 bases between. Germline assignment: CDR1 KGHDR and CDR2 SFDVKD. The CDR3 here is CATSDLQTGGIEKLFF. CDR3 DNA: TGTGCCACCAGTGATTTGCAGACAGGTGGGATAGAAAAACTGTTTTTT.

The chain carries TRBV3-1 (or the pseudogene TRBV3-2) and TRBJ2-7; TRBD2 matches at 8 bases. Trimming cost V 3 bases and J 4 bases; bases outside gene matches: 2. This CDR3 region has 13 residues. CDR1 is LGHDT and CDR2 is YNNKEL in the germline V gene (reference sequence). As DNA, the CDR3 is TGTGCCAGCAGCCACGGGGGGGGGTACGAGCAGTACTTC. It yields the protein CASSHGGGYEQYF.

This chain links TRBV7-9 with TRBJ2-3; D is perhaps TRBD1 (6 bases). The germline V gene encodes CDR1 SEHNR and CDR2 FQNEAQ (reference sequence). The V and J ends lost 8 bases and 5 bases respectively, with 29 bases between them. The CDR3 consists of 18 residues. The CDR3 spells CASPDLRSYGGRVDTQYF. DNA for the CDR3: TGTGCCAGCCCCGACTTGAGGTCTTATGGGGGCCGAGTAGATACGCAGTATTTT.

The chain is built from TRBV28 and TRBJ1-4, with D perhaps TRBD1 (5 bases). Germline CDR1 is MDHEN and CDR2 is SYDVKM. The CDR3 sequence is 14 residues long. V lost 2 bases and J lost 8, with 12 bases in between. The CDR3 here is CASSLGSQVEKLFF. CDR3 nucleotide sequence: TGTGCCAGCAGTTTAGGATCACAGGTGGAAAAACTGTTTTTT.

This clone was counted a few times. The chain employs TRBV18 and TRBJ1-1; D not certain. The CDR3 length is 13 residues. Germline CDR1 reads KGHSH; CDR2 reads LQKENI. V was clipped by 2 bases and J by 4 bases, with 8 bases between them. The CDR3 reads CASSPASGTEAFF. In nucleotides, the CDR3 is TGTGCCAGCTCACCAGCCTCGGGCACTGAAGCTTTCTTT.

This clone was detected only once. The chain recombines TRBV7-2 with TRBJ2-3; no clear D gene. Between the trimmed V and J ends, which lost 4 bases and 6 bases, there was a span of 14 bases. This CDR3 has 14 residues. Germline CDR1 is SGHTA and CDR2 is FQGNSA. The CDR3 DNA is TGTGCCAGCAGCTCGAGGCACACCGTGGATACGCAGTATTTT. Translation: CASSSRHTVDTQYF. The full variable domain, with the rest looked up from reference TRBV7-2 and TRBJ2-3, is GAGVSQSPSNKVTEKGKDVELRCDPISGHTALYWYRQSLGQGLEFLIYFQGNSAPDKSGLPSDRFSAERTGGSVSTLTIQRTQQEDSAVYLCASSSRHTVDTQYFGPGTRLTVL.

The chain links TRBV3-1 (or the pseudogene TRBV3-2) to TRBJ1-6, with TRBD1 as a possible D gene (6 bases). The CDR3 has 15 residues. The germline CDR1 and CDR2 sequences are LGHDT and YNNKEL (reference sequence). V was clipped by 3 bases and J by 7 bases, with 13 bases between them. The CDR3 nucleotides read TGTGCCAGCAGCCACAAAGGACAGAAAAATTCACCCCTCCACTTT. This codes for CASSHKGQKNSPLHF.

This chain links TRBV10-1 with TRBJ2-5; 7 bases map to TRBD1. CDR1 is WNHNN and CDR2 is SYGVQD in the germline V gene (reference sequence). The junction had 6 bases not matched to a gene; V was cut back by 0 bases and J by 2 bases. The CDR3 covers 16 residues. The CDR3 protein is CASSESSEGQQETQYF. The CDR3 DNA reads TGCGCCAGCAGTGAGTCGAGCGAGGGACAGCAAGAGACCCAGTACTTC.